The rows below give T cell receptor beta chains drawn from one sample of a study of cytomegalovirus exposure and HLA in healthy donors. The data were produced by immunoSEQ multiplex PCR, yet TCRdb's version contains in-frame clones alone and is incomplete. The sample has over 120,000 clones; around 10% are singletons. The sequenced sample consisted of PBMCs. Receptor source: a middle-aged man in good health and CMV-seronegative. Both conserved end residues are part of each CDR3.

v_gene	j_gene	CDR3aa
TRBV5-1	TRBJ1-1	CASSGMPGMNTEAFF
TRBV28	NA	CASSLSSPRGYEQYF
TRBV18	TRBJ2-3	CASSLTSGGTDTQYF
TRBV27	TRBJ2-3	CASSLSIGGSGRALTQYF
TRBV5-8	TRBJ2-5	CANLGQGQETQYF
TRBV27	TRBJ2-7	CASSRSGTGWPEQYF
TRBV5-4	TRBJ2-2	CASSLLATGELFF
TRBV5-6	TRBJ1-5	CASSLAGTVDNQPQNF
TRBV14	TRBJ2-1	CASSQVTGGFYNEQFF
TRBV6-1	TRBJ1-4	CAGKTGSEKLFF
TRBV7-3	TRBJ2-5	CASSLNPGQQETQYF
TRBV6-1	TRBJ1-1	CASSDWTGGNTEAFF
TRBV5-4	TRBJ1-4	CASSLAGTTNEKLFF
TRBV19	TRBJ2-7	CASSDASGESYEQYF
TRBV14	TRBJ1-1	CASSIGGMNTEAFF
TRBV18	TRBJ1-3	CASSRIDRDSGNTIYF
TRBV25-1	TRBJ2-2	CASSAGLAVFNTGELFF
TRBV6-5	TRBJ2-2	CASATLAGAGELFF
TRBV9	TRBJ2-3	CASSVGQASDTQYF
TRBV7-3	TRBJ2-2	CATGQEPGELFF
TRBV30	TRBJ1-2	CAWSHGGGDYGYTF
TRBV5-1	TRBJ1-4	CASSLGAGATNEKLFF
TRBV6-1	TRBJ2-7	CASSVDTAYEQYF
TRBV30	TRBJ1-3	CAWRLRGGNTIYF
TRBV2	TRBJ1-1	CASSAYGPGQGTTEAFF
TRBV7-2	TRBJ2-5	CASSLGQWETQYF
TRBV14	TRBJ1-4	CASSQSLEANEKLFF
TRBV6-5	TRBJ1-6	CASRPGSSDSPLHF
TRBV6-1	TRBJ1-2	CASSPILTNYGYTF
TRBV9	TRBJ2-7	CASSEQGASYEQYF
TRBV29-1	TRBJ1-2	CSVEPGQGIVGYTF